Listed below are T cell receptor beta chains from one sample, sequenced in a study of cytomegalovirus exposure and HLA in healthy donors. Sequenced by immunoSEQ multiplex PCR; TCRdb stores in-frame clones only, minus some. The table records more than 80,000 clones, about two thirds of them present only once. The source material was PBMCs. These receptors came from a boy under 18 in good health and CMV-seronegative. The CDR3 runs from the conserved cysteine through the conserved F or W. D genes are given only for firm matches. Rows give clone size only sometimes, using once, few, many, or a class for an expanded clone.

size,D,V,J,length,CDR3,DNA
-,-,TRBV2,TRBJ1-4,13,CASRYRENEKLFF,TGTGCCAGCAGATACAGGGAGAATGAAAAACTGTTTTTT
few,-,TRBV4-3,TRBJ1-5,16,CASSQDRVGPNQPQHF,TGCGCCAGCAGCCAAGATCGGGTGGGGCCCAATCAGCCCCAGCATTTT
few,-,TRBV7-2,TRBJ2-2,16,CASSLMGGSNTGELFF,TGTGCCAGCAGCTTAATGGGGGGATCGAACACCGGGGAGCTGTTTTTT
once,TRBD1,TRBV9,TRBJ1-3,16,CASSPRTGQTGNTIYF,TGTGCCAGCAGCCCGCGGACAGGACAAACCGGAAACACCATATATTTT
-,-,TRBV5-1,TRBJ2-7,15,CASSLDPYFGYEQYF,TGCGCCAGCAGCTTGGATCCGTACTTTGGCTACGAGCAGTACTTC
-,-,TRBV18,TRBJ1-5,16,CASSPRQGLGNQPQHF,TGTGCCAGCTCACCACGTCAGGGTCTAGGCAATCAGCCCCAGCATTTT
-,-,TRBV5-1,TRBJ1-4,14,CASSLVQGSEKLFF,TGCGCCAGCAGCTTGGTCCAGGGCAGTGAAAAACTGTTTTTT
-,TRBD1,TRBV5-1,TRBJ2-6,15,CASSLDRAGANVLTF,TGCGCCAGCAGCTTAGACAGGGCTGGGGCCAACGTCCTGACTTTC
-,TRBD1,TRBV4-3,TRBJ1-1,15,CASSQGRDSNAEAFF,TGCGCCAGCAGCCAAGGCCGGGACAGTAACGCTGAAGCTTTCTTT
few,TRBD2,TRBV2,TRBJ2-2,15,CASGGTSANTGELFF,TGTGCCAGCGGCGGGACTAGCGCGAACACCGGGGAGCTGTTTTTT
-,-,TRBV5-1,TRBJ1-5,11,CASSRGRPQHF,TGCGCCAGCAGCAGGGGCCGGCCCCAGCATTTT
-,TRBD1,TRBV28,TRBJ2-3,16,CASRRYRDRVTDTQYF,TGTGCCAGCAGACGGTACCGGGACAGGGTAACAGATACGCAGTATTTT
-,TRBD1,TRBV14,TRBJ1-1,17,CASSQRPGTGRDTEAFF,TGTGCCAGCAGCCAACGACCCGGGACAGGGCGGGACACTGAAGCTTTCTTT
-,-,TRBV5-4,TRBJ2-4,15,CASSSPQGAKNIQYF,TGTGCCAGCAGCTCCCCGCAGGGGGCCAAAAACATTCAGTACTTC
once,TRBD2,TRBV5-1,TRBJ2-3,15,CASSLGTSNTDTQYF,TGCGCCAGCAGCTTAGGGACTAGTAACACAGATACGCAGTATTTT
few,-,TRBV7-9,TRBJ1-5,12,CSSSSNNQPQHF,TGTTCCAGCAGCTCCAACAATCAGCCCCAGCATTTT
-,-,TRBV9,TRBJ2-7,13,CASSGLAGYEQYF,TGTGCCAGCAGCGGACTCGCCGGCTACGAGCAGTACTTC
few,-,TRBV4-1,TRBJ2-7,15,CASSQGANGPYEQYF,TGCGCCAGCAGCCAAGGAGCAAATGGTCCCTACGAGCAGTACTTC
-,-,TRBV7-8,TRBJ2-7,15,CASSLARGWSYEQYF,TGTGCCAGCAGCTTAGCACGGGGTTGGAGCTACGAGCAGTACTTC
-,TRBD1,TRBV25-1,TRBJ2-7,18,CASRNVVGAGTGAYEQYF,TGTGCCAGCAGGAACGTCGTGGGAGCCGGGACAGGGGCCTACGAGCAGTACTTC
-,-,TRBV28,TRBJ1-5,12,CASTLVSQPQHF,TGTGCCAGCACCCTGGTGAGTCAGCCCCAGCATTTT
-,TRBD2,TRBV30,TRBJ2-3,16,CAWSPGTSGSTDTQYF,TGTGCCTGGAGTCCCGGGACTAGCGGGAGCACAGATACGCAGTATTTT
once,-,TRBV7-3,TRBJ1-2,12,CASSLFYYGYTF,TGTGCCAGCAGCTTATTCTACTATGGCTACACCTTC